The 5 T cell receptor beta chains below were found in one sample sequenced in a study of shared clonotypes between healthy human individuals. This table comes from immunoSEQ multiplex PCR, and its TCRdb copy is limited to in-frame clones, with some not included. Of 550,000 to 650,000 clones listed, 90% to 97% were seen once; the top ten hold 0.11%. Terminally differentiated effector memory CD45RA+ cells were excluded by CCR7 positive selection of CD45RO-negative cells. Specimen: naive CD8+ T cells sorted from blood. The source of these receptors is a woman in her 30s in good health.

V and J are TRBV28 and TRBJ1-5, with 8 positions matching TRBD1. Germline V gene sequence: CDR1 MDHEN, CDR2 SYDVKM. The ends lost 7 bases at V and 6 bases at J; junction bases unmatched: 8. This CDR3 contains 14 residues. The DNA for the CDR3 is TGTGCCAGCAAGGGCAGGGGGCAAGGTCAGCCCCAGCATTTT. Translation gives CASKGRGQGQPQHF. The whole variable domain, filled in from reference TRBV28 and TRBJ1-5, reads DVKVTQSSRYLVKRTGEKVFLECVQDMDHENMFWYRQDPGLGLRLIYFSYDVKMKEKGDIPEGYSVSREKKERFSLILESASTNQTSMYLCASKGRGQGQPQHFGDGTRLSIL.

This sequence joins TRBV27 and TRBJ2-2; D may be TRBD1 or TRBD2 (5 bases each). Germline V gene sequence: CDR1 MNHEY, CDR2 SMNVEV (reference sequence). The CDR3 runs 14 residues. V dropped 3 bases and J dropped 5 bases, with 10 bases sitting between them. DNA of the CDR3: TGTGCCAGCAGTTTGGGACCTTGGACCGGGGAGCTGTTTTTT. Translation: CASSLGPWTGELFF.

The table lists this clone with a count of one. J is TRBJ2-1 and V is TRBV29-1; 7 bases are shared with TRBD1. CDR1 and CDR2 from the germline V gene are SQVTM and ANQGSEA. This CDR3 comprises 14 residues. The V segment lost 6 bases and the J segment 2 bases; nucleotides outside the gene matches: 7. CDR3 loop: CSVFPTGTYNEQFF. The CDR3 DNA reads as TGCAGCGTCTTCCCGACAGGGACCTACAATGAGCAGTTCTTC.

DNA of the CDR3: TGTGCCAGCAGCATGGGACTAGCGGGAGGGTTTTCCTACGAGCAGTACTTC. Amino acids: CASSMGLAGGFSYEQYF. The chain is built from TRBV7-2 and TRBJ2-7, with 16 bases aligning to TRBD2. The germline CDR1 and CDR2 sequences are SGHTA and FQGNSA. The CDR3 length is 17 residues. J lost 1 base, V lost 5 bases, and 5 bases had no gene match.

This chain uses TRBV27 with TRBJ2-7, with D perhaps TRBD2 (6 bases). The CDR3 consists of 13 residues. Looked up from germline, CDR1 is MNHEY and CDR2 is SMNVEV (reference sequence). Between the trimmed V and J ends, which lost 0 bases and 6 bases, there was a span of 9 bases. CDR3 amino acids: CASSLSGGFEQYF. CDR3 DNA: TGTGCCAGCAGTTTATCCGGAGGGTTCGAGCAGTACTTC.